This T cell receptor (beta chain) emerged from a study of blood T cells in healthy people across ages (dated by TCRdb to about 2015). At the level of the whole study: In model experiments, template switching captured roughly one uniquely barcoded TCR beta cDNA molecule for every two T cells. The study analyzed two additional independent replicas of 1 million unique cDNA reads from the same blood draw for two donors, one aged 18 to 29 and one aged 80 or older. To avoid experimental bias, donors of different ages were distributed randomly across sequencing lanes. Four age groups were formed from the donors: young (average approximately 15 years), middle-aged (approximately 41), aged (about 62) and long-lived (approximately 80). The study measured age-related changes in TCR beta repertoire diversity using deep sequencing normalized with unique cDNA molecular identifiers.

The table lists this clonotype with a few counts. Its antigen has not been determined. Base-call qualities are not available, and no considerably larger clone is one nucleotide away. The library was obtained by 5' RACE. Sequencing relied on an Illumina HiSeq 2500. The second PCR ran for roughly 7 to 11 cycles and used a J-beta primer mix along with a sample-barcoded 5' primer. A unique molecular identifier was introduced onto each TCR beta cDNA molecule by a template-switch 5' adaptor carrying 12 random nucleotides. Each sample yielded at least 2.5 million CDR3-containing paired-end reads. First-strand cDNA was synthesized from all RNA with the Mint cDNA synthesis kit, primed by a TRBC-specific oligonucleotide. After uracil-DNA glycosylase treatment, a first 18-cycle PCR used universal primers M1SS and BC2_uni_R on all cDNA. The original pipeline was this. Each sample was normalized by randomly selecting 1 million high-quality reads, each carrying a distinct molecular identifier. Instead of being binned into consensus sequences, reads that shared molecular identifiers were thrown out. MiTCR, set to a Q25 quality threshold and the strictest error-elimination algorithm, was used for CDR3 identification, clonotype clustering and error correction. A nonparametric unseen species model with Euler transformation was used to estimate lower-bound total TCR beta diversity. Clones were called with MiXCR by TCRdb after fastp trimmed the public reads at Q25, and only in-frame beta chains were retained. Merged by CDR3 protein, the rows form single entries marked with the most common genes and DNA. The authors' filters were not applied to this entry. The sample yields some 1.6 million distinct CDR3 sequences; almost 35% were counted once. The ten largest clones take up about 11% of the sample.

Overall results and qualifications from the work: As age increased, observed TCR beta diversity per million T cells dropped in a roughly linear way, and a significant reduction was already evident by age 40. Donor CMV infection status was unknown, potentially confounding age-related changes in expanded clonotypes. Total diversity estimates from one million sequenced T cells were considered lower bounds and underestimates. Since profiling was done on bulk unsorted PBMCs, naive and antigen-experienced compartments could not be conclusively compared. Compared with the aged group, the long-lived group had more naive CD4+ T cells, fewer expanded clones and increased TCR diversity, a pattern suggesting age selection. A strong correlation was found between observed TCR beta diversity and the percentage of naive T cells measured by flow cytometry.

Sequences LGHDT (CDR1) and YNNKEL (CDR2) are obtained from the germline V gene (reference sequence). Reading from cysteine to phenylalanine, the CDR3 counts 13 amino acids. CDR3 DNA is the only sequence kept; it has 39 bases, read in frame from the first base. V is shortened by 4 bases, J by 5 bases, and the region joining them spans 12 bases. The approximately 39 donors, aged about 6 to 95 years, were systemically healthy Caucasian individuals from Russia. Each donor gave ten milliliters of peripheral blood, collected into EDTA-treated Vacutainer tubes. PBMCs were isolated by Ficoll-Paque density-gradient centrifugation, with at least 7 million obtained per sample. Trizol reagent was used to extract total RNA from PBMCs, with at least 5.5 micrograms per sample. For every donor, flow cytometry on a PBMC aliquot measured the percentage of naive CD45RAhigh/CD27high T cells.

Recombination joined TRBV3-1 with TRBJ2-7, with no confident D gene call. The source of this sequence is a woman younger than 45 in good health. Input material: blood. The CDR3 sequence is CASSPTPPHEQYF. The sequenced DNA: TGTGCCAGCAGCCCGACCCCCCCTCACGAGCAGTACTTC.